Reported below is one TCR beta chain. Its cognate antigen is unknown. The data derive from a study of T cells and Merkel cell carcinoma outcomes. Study-wide findings and caveats: Merkel cell carcinoma outcomes were reportedly predicted by repertoire and T-cell density.

With 10 bases removed from V and 7 bases from J, the gap between germline ends came to 16 bases. Germline V gene data show CDR1 as WSHSY and CDR2 as SAAADI. The CDR3 sequence is 12 residues long. Clones were read by immunoSEQ multiplex PCR, and TCRdb kept only the in-frame ones, dropping some. The sample shows more than 7,500 clones, around four fifths of them seen only once. The sequenced sample was tumor tissue from Merkel cell carcinoma. This receptor was identified in a human donor with Merkel cell carcinoma. The chain employs TRBV10-2 and TRBJ1-2; no clear D gene. The CDR3 coding sequence is TGCGCCACCGACGTCTCGGGCTTTGGCTACACCTTC. This gives the protein CATDVSGFGYTF.